These T cell receptor beta chains were read from a single sample in a study of blood T cell repertoires in COVID-19. Sequenced by immunoSEQ multiplex PCR; TCRdb stores in-frame clones only, minus some. The sample contains about 55,000 clones, 75% to 85% of which appear only once. Sequencing used peripheral blood. Receptors were obtained from a human donor in a cohort sampled during active COVID-19. Each CDR3 is given with its conserved first and last residue. The order of the fields is J gene, D gene, clone size, V gene, CDR3 protein, CDR3 DNA. The D gene is left open where the match is weak. Clone size appears in some rows only: once, few, many, or a class for an expanded clone.

TRBJ2-7 . . TRBV19 CASRRRGGMDEQYF TGTGCCAGTAGGCGGAGGGGTGGAATGGACGAGCAGTACTTC
TRBJ1-5 . . TRBV19 CASSGRGQQGQPQHF TGTGCCAGTAGTGGTCGGGGCCAACAGGGTCAGCCCCAGCATTTT
TRBJ2-3 TRBD2 . TRBV5-4 CASSRSLAGGGTDTQYF TGTGCCAGCAGCCGCTCATTAGCGGGAGGAGGCACAGATACGCAGTATTTT
TRBJ1-5 TRBD1 . TRBV30 CAWSAGTGNFMGSNQPQHF TGTGCCTGGAGCGCCGGGACAGGGAATTTTATGGGGAGCAATCAGCCCCAGCATTTT
TRBJ2-1 TRBD2 . TRBV7-6 CASSREASAYNEQFF TGTGCCAGCAGCCGGGAGGCTAGCGCGTACAATGAGCAGTTCTTC
TRBJ1-5 . . TRBV18 CASSPQGSSNQPQHF TGTGCCAGCTCACCACAGGGGTCTAGCAATCAGCCCCAGCATTTT
TRBJ2-7 . . TRBV14 CASSQDSLGEQYF TGTGCCAGCAGCCAAGATAGCTTGGGCGAGCAGTACTTC
TRBJ2-1 . . TRBV20-1 CSASFSGYNEQFF TGCAGTGCTAGTTTCTCAGGTTACAATGAGCAGTTCTTC
TRBJ2-5 TRBD2 . TRBV6-2/TRBV6-3 CASSYRLRDYKETQYF TGTGCCAGCAGTTACCGCCTTCGGGACTACAAAGAGACCCAGTACTTC
TRBJ2-7 . . TRBV11-2 CASSLGQYEQYF TGTGCCAGCAGCTTAGGGCAGTACGAGCAGTACTTC
TRBJ1-5 . . TRBV4-1 CASSQGFSPADQPQHF TGCGCCAGCAGCCAAGGCTTTTCCCCGGCGGATCAGCCCCAGCATTTT
TRBJ2-3 TRBD2 . TRBV5-5 CASSSTSSGTDTQYF TGTGCCAGCAGCTCGACTAGCTCTGGAACAGATACGCAGTATTTT
TRBJ2-7 TRBD1 . TRBV6-5 CASRRTGDGSYEQYF TGTGCCAGCAGACGGACAGGGGATGGCTCCTACGAGCAGTACTTC
TRBJ2-3 . . TRBV25-1 CASSEYRGRTDTQYF TGTGCCAGCAGTGAATACAGGGGACGCACAGATACGCAGTATTTT
TRBJ1-5 TRBD1 . TRBV6-5 CASSPTGAGQPQHF TGTGCCAGCAGTCCTACAGGGGCGGGTCAGCCCCAGCATTTT
TRBJ2-1 TRBD1 . TRBV7-9 CASSSPGTGNYNEQFF TGTGCCAGCAGCTCCCCCGGGACAGGGAACTACAATGAGCAGTTCTTC
TRBJ2-3 TRBD2 . TRBV10-2 CASSRAGGTDTQYF TGCGCCAGCAGTCGAGCGGGGGGCACAGATACGCAGTATTTT
TRBJ2-7 . few TRBV24-1 CATSGASGSYEQYF TGTGCCACCAGTGGGGCCTCGGGGTCATACGAGCAGTACTTC
TRBJ2-7 . . TRBV3-1/TRBV3-2 CASSQEARAKRYF TGTGCCAGCAGCCAAGAGGCCAGGGCAAAAAGGTACTTC
TRBJ1-1 . . TRBV6-4 CASSPQPGPNTEAFF TGTGCCAGCAGCCCCCAGCCTGGGCCGAACACTGAAGCTTTCTTT
TRBJ1-1 . . TRBV12-3/TRBV12-4 CASSFGVRAEAFF TGTGCCAGCAGTTTCGGTGTGAGGGCTGAAGCTTTCTTT
TRBJ2-3 . once TRBV28 CASSFAAASTDTQYF TGTGCCAGCAGTTTCGCGGCTGCTAGCACAGATACGCAGTATTTT
TRBJ1-2 TRBD1 . TRBV25-1 CASSEDGQDGRYTF TGTGCCAGCAGTGAGGACGGACAGGATGGGCGCTACACCTTC
TRBJ1-1 . . TRBV11-2 CASSYTRNTEAFF TGTGCCAGCAGCTACACAAGAAACACTGAAGCTTTCTTT
TRBJ1-1 TRBD1 few TRBV14 CASSQWAWDRGITEAFF TGTGCCAGCAGCCAATGGGCGTGGGACAGAGGGATCACTGAAGCTTTCTTT
TRBJ2-1 TRBD2 . TRBV7-3 CASSLQRETEQFF TGTGCCAGCAGCTTACAGCGGGAAACTGAGCAGTTCTTC
TRBJ1-5 . . TRBV11-2 CASSPSRVSQPQHF TGTGCCAGCAGCCCGAGCAGGGTTAGTCAGCCCCAGCATTTT
TRBJ2-3 TRBD1 . TRBV12-5 CASGRGDRGMADTQYF TGTGCTAGTGGTCGAGGGGACAGGGGGATGGCAGATACGCAGTATTTT
TRBJ2-7 TRBD2 . TRBV5-1 CASSLAGSSSYEQYF TGCGCCAGCAGCCTAGCGGGAAGTAGCTCCTACGAGCAGTACTTC
TRBJ1-1 . few TRBV10-3 CAISDRVLVTEAFF TGTGCCATCAGTGACAGGGTGCTTGTCACTGAAGCTTTCTTT
TRBJ2-7 . . TRBV7-9 CASSFGITGYEQYF TGTGCCAGCAGCTTTGGGATAACAGGGTACGAGCAGTACTTC
TRBJ2-7 . . TRBV7-6 CASSPAAGRSYEQYF TGTGCCAGCAGCCCCGCCGCAGGGAGGTCCTACGAGCAGTACTTC
TRBJ2-7 . . TRBV18 CASCEVNPSYEQYF TGTGCCAGCTGCGAAGTAAATCCTTCCTACGAGCAGTACTTC
TRBJ1-3 . . TRBV18 CASSQQGWHTIYF TGTGCCAGCTCACAACAGGGATGGCACACCATATATTTT
TRBJ1-2 . . TRBV4-3 CASSQGQGYYGYTF TGCGCCAGCAGCCAAGGTCAGGGATACTATGGCTACACCTTC
TRBJ1-6 . . TRBV4-2 CASSQAEINSPLHF TGTGCCAGCAGCCAAGCGGAGATTAATTCACCCCTCCACTTT
TRBJ2-6 . . TRBV11-1 CASSLARRGAYSGANVLTF TGTGCCAGCAGCTTAGCGAGGAGGGGCGCCTACTCTGGGGCCAACGTCCTGACTTTC
TRBJ1-1 TRBD1 few TRBV6-2/TRBV6-3 CASSHWTGRDTEAFF TGTGCCAGCAGTCACTGGACAGGGAGGGACACTGAAGCTTTCTTT
TRBJ1-5 . . TRBV28 CASSSPTGGGQPQHF TGTGCCAGCAGTTCCCCGACCGGAGGAGGTCAGCCCCAGCATTTT
TRBJ1-5 TRBD1 once TRBV6-2/TRBV6-3 CASSYLTGTGMSSNQPQHF TGTGCCAGCAGTTACTTAACCGGGACAGGGATGTCAAGCAATCAGCCCCAGCATTTT
TRBJ2-1 TRBD2 . TRBV19 CASSKREPTYNEQFF TGTGCCAGTAGTAAGCGGGAGCCGACCTACAATGAGCAGTTCTTC
TRBJ1-5 . few TRBV28 CASSTHQGGINQPQHF TGTGCCAGCAGCACCCATCAGGGAGGTATCAATCAGCCCCAGCATTTT
TRBJ2-3 TRBD2 . TRBV5-1 CASSSSGSTDTQYF TGCGCCAGCAGCTCTAGCGGGAGCACAGATACGCAGTATTTT
TRBJ2-1 TRBD2 . TRBV29-1 CSVVFPGLALSYNEQFF TGCAGCGTTGTTTTCCCGGGACTAGCCTTATCCTACAATGAGCAGTTCTTC
TRBJ2-7 TRBD1 . TRBV28 CASSFGVTGLSYEQYF TGTGCCAGCAGTTTTGGTGTGACAGGGCTCTCCTACGAGCAGTACTTC
TRBJ2-7 TRBD2 . TRBV7-2 CASSSREGLYEQYF TGTGCCAGCAGCTCGCGGGAGGGACTCTACGAGCAGTACTTC
TRBJ2-2 . . TRBV7-9 CASSFLVNTGELFF TGTGCCAGCAGCTTTCTCGTGAACACCGGGGAGCTGTTTTTT
TRBJ2-1 TRBD2 . TRBV6-1 CASSEAGRDEQFF TGTGCCAGCAGTGAAGCGGGGAGGGATGAGCAGTTCTTC
TRBJ2-2 TRBD2 . TRBV3-1/TRBV3-2 CASSPPGKREGRFGELFF TGTGCCAGCAGCCCTCCGGGAAAGCGGGAGGGCCGGTTCGGGGAGCTGTTTTTT
TRBJ2-2 TRBD1 . TRBV4-3 CASSQDLPGQKVGELFF TGCGCCAGCAGCCAAGACCTTCCGGGACAGAAGGTCGGGGAGCTGTTTTTT